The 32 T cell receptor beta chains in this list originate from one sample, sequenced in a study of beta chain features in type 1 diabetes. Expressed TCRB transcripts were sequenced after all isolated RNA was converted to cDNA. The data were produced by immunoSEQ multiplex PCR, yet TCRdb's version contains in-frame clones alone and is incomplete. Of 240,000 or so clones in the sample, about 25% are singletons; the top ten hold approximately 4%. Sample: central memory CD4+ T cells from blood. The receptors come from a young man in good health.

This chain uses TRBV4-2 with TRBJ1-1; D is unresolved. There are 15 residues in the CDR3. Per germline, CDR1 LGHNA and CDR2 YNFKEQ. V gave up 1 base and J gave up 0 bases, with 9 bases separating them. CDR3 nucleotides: TGTGCCAGCAGCCAAGGGGGAGGGTTGAACACTGAAGCTTTCTTT. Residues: CASSQGGGLNTEAFF.

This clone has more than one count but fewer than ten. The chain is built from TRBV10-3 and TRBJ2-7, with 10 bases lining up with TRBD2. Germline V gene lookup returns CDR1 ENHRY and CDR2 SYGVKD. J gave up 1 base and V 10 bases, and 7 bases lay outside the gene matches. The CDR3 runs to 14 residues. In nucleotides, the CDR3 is TGTGCCAGCTCCGGGACTAGCGATTCCTACGAGCAGTACTTC. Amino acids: CASSGTSDSYEQYF.

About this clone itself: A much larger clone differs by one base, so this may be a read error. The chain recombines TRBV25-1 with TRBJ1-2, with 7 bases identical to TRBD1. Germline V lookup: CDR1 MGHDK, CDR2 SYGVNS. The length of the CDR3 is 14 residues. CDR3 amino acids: CACRRQGGNYGYTF. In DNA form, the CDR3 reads TGTGCCTGCAGACGACAGGGAGGGAACTATGGCTACACCTTC.

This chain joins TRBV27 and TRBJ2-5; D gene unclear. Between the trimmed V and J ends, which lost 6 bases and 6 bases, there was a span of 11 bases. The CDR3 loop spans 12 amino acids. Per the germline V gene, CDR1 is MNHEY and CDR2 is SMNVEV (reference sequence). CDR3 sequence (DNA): TGTGCCAGCAGAAATTCCCATAAGACCCAGTACTTC. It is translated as CASRNSHKTQYF.

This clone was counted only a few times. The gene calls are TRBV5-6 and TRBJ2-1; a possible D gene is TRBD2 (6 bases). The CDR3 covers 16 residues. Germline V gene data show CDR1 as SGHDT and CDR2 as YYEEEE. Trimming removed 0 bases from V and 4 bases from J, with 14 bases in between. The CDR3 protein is CASSLVYRGSYNEQFF. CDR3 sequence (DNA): TGTGCCAGCAGCTTGGTGTATCGGGGGAGTTACAATGAGCAGTTCTTC.

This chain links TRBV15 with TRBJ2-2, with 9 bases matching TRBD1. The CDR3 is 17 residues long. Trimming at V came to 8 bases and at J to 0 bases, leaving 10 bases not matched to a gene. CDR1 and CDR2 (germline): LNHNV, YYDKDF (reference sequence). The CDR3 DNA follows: TGTGCCACCTACCGGGACAGGGTCAACACGAACACCGGGGAGCTGTTTTTT. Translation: CATYRDRVNTNTGELFF.

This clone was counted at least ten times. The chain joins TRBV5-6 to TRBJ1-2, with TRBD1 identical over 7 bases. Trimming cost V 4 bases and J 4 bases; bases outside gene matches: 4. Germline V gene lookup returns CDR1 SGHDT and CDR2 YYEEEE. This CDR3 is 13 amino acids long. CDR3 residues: CASSLGQTYGYTF. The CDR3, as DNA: TGTGCCAGCAGCCTGGGACAGACCTATGGCTACACCTTC.

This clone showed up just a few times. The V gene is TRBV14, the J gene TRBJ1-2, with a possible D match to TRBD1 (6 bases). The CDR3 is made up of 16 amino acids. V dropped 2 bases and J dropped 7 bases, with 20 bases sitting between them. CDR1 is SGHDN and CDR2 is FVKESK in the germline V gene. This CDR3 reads CASSQFSGHRVCGYTF. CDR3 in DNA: TGTGCCAGCAGCCAATTTTCCGGGCACAGGGTGTGTGGCTACACCTTC.

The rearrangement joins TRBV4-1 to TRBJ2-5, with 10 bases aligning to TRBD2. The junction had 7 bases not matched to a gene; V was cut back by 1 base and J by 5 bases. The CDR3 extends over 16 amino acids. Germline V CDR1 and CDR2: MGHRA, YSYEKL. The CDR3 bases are TGCGCCAGCAGCCAAGGTCCAGCGGGAGGGCCGGAGACCCAGTACTTC. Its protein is CASSQGPAGGPETQYF.

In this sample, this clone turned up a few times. CDR3 nucleotides: TGTGCCAGCAGTGTAGAAATTTCTAAAGCTTTCTTT. As protein: CASSVEISKAFF. This chain links TRBV28 with TRBJ1-1; no clear D. This CDR3 has 12 residues. The ends were cut back, 5 bases at V and 9 bases at J, with 13 bases in the middle. Germline V CDR1 and CDR2: MDHEN, SYDVKM. Full variable domain (outside the CDR3, taken from reference TRBV28 and TRBJ1-1): DVKVTQSSRYLVKRTGEKVFLECVQDMDHENMFWYRQDPGLGLRLIYFSYDVKMKEKGDIPEGYSVSREKKERFSLILESASTNQTSMYLCASSVEISKAFFGQGTRLTVV.

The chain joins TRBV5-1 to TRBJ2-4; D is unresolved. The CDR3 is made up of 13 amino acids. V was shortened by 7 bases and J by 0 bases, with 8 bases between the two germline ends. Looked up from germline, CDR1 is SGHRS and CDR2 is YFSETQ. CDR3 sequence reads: CASSEPAKNIQYF. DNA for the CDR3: TGCGCCAGCTCCGAACCAGCCAAAAACATTCAGTACTTC.

The chain's CDR3 is CAWSASYGRTEAFF. The DNA for the CDR3 is TGTGCCTGGAGTGCCTCCTATGGGAGAACTGAAGCTTTCTTT. V gene TRBV30 combines with J gene TRBJ1-1; D is unclear. The germline V and J ends were trimmed by 1 base and 5 bases, with 14 bases remaining between them. CDR1 and CDR2 from the germline V gene are GTSNPN and SVGIG (reference sequence). The CDR3 sequence is 14 residues long.

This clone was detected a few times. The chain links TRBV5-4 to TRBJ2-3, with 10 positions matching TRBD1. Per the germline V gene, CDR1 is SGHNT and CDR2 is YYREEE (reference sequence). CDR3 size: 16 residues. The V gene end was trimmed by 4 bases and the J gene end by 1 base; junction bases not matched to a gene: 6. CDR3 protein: CASSPPGTGGTDTQYF. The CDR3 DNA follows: TGTGCCAGCAGCCCACCCGGGACAGGGGGCACAGATACGCAGTATTTT. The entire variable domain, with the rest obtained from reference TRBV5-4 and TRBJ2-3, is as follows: ETGVTQSPTHLIKTRGQQVTLRCSSQSGHNTVSWYQQALGQGPQFIFQYYREEENGRGNFPPRFSGLQFPNYSSELNVNALELDDSALYLCASSPPGTGGTDTQYFGPGTRLTVL.

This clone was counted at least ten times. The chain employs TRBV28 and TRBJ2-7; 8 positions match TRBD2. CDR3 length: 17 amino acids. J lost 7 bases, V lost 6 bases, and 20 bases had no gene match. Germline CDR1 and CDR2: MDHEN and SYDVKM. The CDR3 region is CASSRISGNNPSGEQYF. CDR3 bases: TGTGCCAGCAGCCGTATTAGCGGGAATAACCCGAGCGGGGAGCAGTACTTC.

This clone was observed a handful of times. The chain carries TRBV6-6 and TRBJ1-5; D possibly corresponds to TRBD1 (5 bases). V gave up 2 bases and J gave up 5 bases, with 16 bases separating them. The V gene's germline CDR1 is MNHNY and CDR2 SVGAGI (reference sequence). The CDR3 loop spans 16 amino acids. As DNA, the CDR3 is TGTGCCAGCAGTTACACAATGGGGCAGATTGATCAGCCCCAGCATTTT. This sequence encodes CASSYTMGQIDQPQHF.

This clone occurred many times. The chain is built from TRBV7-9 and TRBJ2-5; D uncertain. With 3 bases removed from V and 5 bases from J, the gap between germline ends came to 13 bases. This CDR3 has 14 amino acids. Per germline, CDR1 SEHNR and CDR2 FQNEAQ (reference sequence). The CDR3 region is CASSFNSFGETQYF. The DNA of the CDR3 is TGTGCCAGCAGCTTCAATAGCTTCGGGGAGACCCAGTACTTC.

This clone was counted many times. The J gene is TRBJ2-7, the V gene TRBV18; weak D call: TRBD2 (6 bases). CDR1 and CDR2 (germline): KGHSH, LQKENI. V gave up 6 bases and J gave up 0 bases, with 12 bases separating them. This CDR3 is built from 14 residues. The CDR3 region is CASSQGLTSYEQYF. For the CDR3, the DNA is TGTGCCAGCTCGCAGGGACTGACCTCCTACGAGCAGTACTTC.

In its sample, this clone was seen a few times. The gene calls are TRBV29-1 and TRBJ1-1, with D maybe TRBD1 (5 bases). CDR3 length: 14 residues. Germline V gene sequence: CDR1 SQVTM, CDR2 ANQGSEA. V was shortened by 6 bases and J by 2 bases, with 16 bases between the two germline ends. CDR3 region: CSVGPAGTNTEAFF. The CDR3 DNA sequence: TGCAGCGTCGGCCCCGCAGGGACCAACACTGAAGCTTTCTTT. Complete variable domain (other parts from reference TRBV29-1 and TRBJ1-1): SAVISQKPSRDICQRGTSLTIQCQVDSQVTMMFWYRQQPGQSLTLIATANQGSEATYESGFVIDKFPISRPNLTFSTLTVSNMSPEDSSIYLCSVGPAGTNTEAFFGQGTRLTVV.

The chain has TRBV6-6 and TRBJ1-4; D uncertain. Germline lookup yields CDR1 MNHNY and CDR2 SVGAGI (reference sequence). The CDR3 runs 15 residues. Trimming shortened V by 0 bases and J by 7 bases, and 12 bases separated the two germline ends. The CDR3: CASSYSREGGEKLFF. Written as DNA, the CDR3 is TGTGCCAGCAGTTACTCGCGGGAGGGAGGTGAAAAACTGTTTTTT.

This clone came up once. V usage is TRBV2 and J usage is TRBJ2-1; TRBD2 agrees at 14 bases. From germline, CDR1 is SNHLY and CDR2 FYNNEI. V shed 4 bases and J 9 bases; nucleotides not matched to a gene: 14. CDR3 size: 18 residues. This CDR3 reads CASSVGLAGATRTVEQFF. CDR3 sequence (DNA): TGTGCCAGCAGTGTGGGACTAGCGGGGGCAACCCGTACTGTTGAGCAGTTCTTC.

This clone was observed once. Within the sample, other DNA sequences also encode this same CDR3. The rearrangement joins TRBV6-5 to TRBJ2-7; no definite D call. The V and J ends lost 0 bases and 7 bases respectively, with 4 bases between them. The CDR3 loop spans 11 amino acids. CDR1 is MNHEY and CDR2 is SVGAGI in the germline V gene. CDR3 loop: CASSYSGEQYF. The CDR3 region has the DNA TGTGCCAGCAGTTACTCGGGTGAGCAGTACTTC.

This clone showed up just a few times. The CDR3 DNA is TGTGCCAGCAGACGGGACACTCACCAAGAGACCCAGTACTTC. Translation gives CASRRDTHQETQYF. This chain uses TRBV5-4 with TRBJ2-5, with a tentative D call TRBD1 (6 bases). Germline V CDR1 and CDR2: SGHNT, YYREEE (reference sequence). CDR3 length equals 14 residues. The germline V and J ends were trimmed by 5 bases and 0 bases, with 11 bases remaining between them.

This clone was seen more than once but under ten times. The CDR3 bases are TGTGCCAGTAGGAGGGGCAGTGAGATGAACACTGAAGCTTTCTTT. As protein: CASRRGSEMNTEAFF. The gene calls are TRBV19 and TRBJ1-1; tentatively, D is TRBD1 (5 bases). V lost 6 bases and J 0 bases, leaving 14 bases between the germline ends. The V gene's germline CDR1 is LNHDA and CDR2 SQIVND (reference sequence). CDR3 length: 15 amino acids.

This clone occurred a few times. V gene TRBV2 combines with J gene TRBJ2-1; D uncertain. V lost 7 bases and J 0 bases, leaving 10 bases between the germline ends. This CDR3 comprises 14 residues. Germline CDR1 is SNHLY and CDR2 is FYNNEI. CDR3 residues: CASKDQSSYNEQFF. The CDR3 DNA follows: TGTGCCAGCAAGGACCAGAGCTCCTACAATGAGCAGTTCTTC.

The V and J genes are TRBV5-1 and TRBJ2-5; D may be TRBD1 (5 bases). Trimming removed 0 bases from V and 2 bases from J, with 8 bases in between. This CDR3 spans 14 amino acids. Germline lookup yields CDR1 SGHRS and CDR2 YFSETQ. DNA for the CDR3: TGCGCCAGCAGCTTGGGGGGCCTTCAAGAGACCCAGTACTTC. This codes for CASSLGGLQETQYF.

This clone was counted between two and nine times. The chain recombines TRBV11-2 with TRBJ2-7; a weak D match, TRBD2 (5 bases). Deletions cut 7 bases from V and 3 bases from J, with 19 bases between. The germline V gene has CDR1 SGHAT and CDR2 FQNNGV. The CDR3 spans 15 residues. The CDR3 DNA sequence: TGTGCCAGCACCCCCAATCTGGCGGGTGACTACGAGCAGTACTTC. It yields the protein CASTPNLAGDYEQYF.

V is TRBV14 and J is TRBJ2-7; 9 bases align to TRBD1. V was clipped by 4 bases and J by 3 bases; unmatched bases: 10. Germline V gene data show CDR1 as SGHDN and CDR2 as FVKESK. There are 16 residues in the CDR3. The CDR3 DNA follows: TGTGCCAGCAGCCGAGGTGTAGTGACAGGGGGCTACGAGCAGTACTTC. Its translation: CASSRGVVTGGYEQYF.

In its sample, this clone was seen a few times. The CDR3 nucleotides are TGTGCCTGGAACGAAGGTGTGGAGCCGCTATGGCAGTTCTTC. Its protein is CAWNEGVEPLWQFF. The chain carries TRBV30 and TRBJ2-1, with D unclear. The CDR3 spans 14 residues. The ends were cut back, 4 bases at V and 12 bases at J, with 22 bases in the middle. Germline V gene lookup returns CDR1 GTSNPN and CDR2 SVGIG (reference sequence). The full variable domain, completed using reference TRBV30 and TRBJ2-1, is SQTIHQWPATLVQPVGSPLSLECTVEGTSNPNLYWYRQAAGRGLQLLFYSVGIGQISSEVPQNLSASRPQDRQFILSSKKLLLSDSGFYLCAWNEGVEPLWQFFGPGTRLTVL.

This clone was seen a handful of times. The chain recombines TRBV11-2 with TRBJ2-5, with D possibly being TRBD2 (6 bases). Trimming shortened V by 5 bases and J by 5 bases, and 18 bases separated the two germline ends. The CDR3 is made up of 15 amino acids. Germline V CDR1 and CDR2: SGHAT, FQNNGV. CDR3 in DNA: TGTGCCAGCAGCCCCCAGCGGGCTAGCGCGGAGACCCAGTACTTC. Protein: CASSPQRASAETQYF.

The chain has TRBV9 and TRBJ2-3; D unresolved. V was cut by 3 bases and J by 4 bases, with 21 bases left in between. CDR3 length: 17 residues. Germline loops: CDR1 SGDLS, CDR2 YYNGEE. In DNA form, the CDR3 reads TGTGCCAGCAGCGCAGGCCCCTCCCAGCCTTGGGCAGATACGCAGTATTTT. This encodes CASSAGPSQPWADTQYF.

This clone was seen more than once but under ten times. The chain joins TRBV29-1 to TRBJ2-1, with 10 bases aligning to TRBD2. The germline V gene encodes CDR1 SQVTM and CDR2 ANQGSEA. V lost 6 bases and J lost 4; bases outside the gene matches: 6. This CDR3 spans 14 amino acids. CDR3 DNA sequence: TGCAGCGTCCCGGGACTAGCGCGATACAATGAGCAGTTCTTC. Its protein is CSVPGLARYNEQFF.

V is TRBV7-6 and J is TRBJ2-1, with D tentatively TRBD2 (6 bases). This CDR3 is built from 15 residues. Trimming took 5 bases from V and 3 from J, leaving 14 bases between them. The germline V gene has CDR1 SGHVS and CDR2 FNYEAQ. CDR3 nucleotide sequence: TGTGCCAGCAGCAGCCGTTGGGGGGTCTACAATGAGCAGTTCTTC. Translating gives CASSSRWGVYNEQFF.